The present entry profiles one T cell receptor (beta chain) with its context. Its antigen is not yet known. No per-base quality is available; no much larger clone lies one base away. The collaborating institutions used their own protocols to collect whole blood in K2EDTA tubes. Collaborator samples were shipped for TCRbeta analysis as frozen whole blood, isolated PBMCs, or DNA extracted from either sample type. This record belongs to a study of blood T cell repertoires in COVID-19 (dated by TCRdb to 2020 to 2021). Context from the whole study: Samples from collaborators originated in the United States, Italy and Spain and spanned both the acute and convalescent phases of COVID-19. Deeply sampled blood TCRbeta repertoires from subjects exposed to, actively infected with, or recovered from COVID-19 were included in the dataset. The repertoires were released in a freely available public database intended as a resource for research on the immune response to SARS-CoV-2. Samples were obtained from the ongoing ImmuneRACE study (first 160 participants) and from over a thousand subjects provided by 6 global collaborators. The material from the prospective study consisted of cDNA or gDNA derived from T cells, B-cell-depleted T cells, or PBMCs. Where HLA class I and class II types were available, the types were taken from metadata supplied by the sample provider, not from assay-based typing. The sample metadata nearly always contained a de-identified subject ID, COVID-19 status, age in years and sex. The investigation overall reported the following: The quantity of clinical and demographic metadata differed by source and by participant and was supplied without curation.

TCRbeta CDR3 regions were amplified from genomic DNA using the immunoSEQ Assay, a bias-controlled multiplex PCR. The paper's processing steps were these. The number of nucleated cells in each sample was estimated from the amplification of reference gene primers within the assay. Sequence reads were collapsed and filtered to measure the absolute abundance of every unique TCRbeta CDR3 rearrangement. Productive Simpson clonality was computed per sample as the square root of Simpson's diversity index over productive rearrangements. TCRdb re-hosts the immuneACCESS table, in-frame sequences only. Its copies lack some clones; in the studies checked, an unresolved V gene accounts for under half of them, and the cause for the rest is not known. V and J calls plus clone size are reproduced from that table; the DNA served to infer D and trimming. This sample has 100,000 to 150,000 clones in its table, and about 80% of those were observed once. The top ten hold roughly 25% of the sample.

The junction shows trimming of 8 bases on V and 1 base on J, and the gene matches do not reach 6 bases of it. Spanning cysteine to phenylalanine, the CDR3 consists of 14 amino acids. Just CDR3 DNA is preserved here, 42 bases in frame from base 1. The germline V gene (reference sequence) gives CDR1 as MNHNY and CDR2 as SVGAGI. The rearranged chain carries TRBV6-6 and TRBJ2-5; 8 bases in the middle match TRBD2. This receptor was identified in a human donor in a cohort sampled during active COVID-19. Sequenced material: peripheral blood. The CDR3 region reads CASRGGRAQETQYF. The DNA reads TGTGCCAGCCGGGGGGGAAGAGCCCAAGAGACCCAGTACTTC.